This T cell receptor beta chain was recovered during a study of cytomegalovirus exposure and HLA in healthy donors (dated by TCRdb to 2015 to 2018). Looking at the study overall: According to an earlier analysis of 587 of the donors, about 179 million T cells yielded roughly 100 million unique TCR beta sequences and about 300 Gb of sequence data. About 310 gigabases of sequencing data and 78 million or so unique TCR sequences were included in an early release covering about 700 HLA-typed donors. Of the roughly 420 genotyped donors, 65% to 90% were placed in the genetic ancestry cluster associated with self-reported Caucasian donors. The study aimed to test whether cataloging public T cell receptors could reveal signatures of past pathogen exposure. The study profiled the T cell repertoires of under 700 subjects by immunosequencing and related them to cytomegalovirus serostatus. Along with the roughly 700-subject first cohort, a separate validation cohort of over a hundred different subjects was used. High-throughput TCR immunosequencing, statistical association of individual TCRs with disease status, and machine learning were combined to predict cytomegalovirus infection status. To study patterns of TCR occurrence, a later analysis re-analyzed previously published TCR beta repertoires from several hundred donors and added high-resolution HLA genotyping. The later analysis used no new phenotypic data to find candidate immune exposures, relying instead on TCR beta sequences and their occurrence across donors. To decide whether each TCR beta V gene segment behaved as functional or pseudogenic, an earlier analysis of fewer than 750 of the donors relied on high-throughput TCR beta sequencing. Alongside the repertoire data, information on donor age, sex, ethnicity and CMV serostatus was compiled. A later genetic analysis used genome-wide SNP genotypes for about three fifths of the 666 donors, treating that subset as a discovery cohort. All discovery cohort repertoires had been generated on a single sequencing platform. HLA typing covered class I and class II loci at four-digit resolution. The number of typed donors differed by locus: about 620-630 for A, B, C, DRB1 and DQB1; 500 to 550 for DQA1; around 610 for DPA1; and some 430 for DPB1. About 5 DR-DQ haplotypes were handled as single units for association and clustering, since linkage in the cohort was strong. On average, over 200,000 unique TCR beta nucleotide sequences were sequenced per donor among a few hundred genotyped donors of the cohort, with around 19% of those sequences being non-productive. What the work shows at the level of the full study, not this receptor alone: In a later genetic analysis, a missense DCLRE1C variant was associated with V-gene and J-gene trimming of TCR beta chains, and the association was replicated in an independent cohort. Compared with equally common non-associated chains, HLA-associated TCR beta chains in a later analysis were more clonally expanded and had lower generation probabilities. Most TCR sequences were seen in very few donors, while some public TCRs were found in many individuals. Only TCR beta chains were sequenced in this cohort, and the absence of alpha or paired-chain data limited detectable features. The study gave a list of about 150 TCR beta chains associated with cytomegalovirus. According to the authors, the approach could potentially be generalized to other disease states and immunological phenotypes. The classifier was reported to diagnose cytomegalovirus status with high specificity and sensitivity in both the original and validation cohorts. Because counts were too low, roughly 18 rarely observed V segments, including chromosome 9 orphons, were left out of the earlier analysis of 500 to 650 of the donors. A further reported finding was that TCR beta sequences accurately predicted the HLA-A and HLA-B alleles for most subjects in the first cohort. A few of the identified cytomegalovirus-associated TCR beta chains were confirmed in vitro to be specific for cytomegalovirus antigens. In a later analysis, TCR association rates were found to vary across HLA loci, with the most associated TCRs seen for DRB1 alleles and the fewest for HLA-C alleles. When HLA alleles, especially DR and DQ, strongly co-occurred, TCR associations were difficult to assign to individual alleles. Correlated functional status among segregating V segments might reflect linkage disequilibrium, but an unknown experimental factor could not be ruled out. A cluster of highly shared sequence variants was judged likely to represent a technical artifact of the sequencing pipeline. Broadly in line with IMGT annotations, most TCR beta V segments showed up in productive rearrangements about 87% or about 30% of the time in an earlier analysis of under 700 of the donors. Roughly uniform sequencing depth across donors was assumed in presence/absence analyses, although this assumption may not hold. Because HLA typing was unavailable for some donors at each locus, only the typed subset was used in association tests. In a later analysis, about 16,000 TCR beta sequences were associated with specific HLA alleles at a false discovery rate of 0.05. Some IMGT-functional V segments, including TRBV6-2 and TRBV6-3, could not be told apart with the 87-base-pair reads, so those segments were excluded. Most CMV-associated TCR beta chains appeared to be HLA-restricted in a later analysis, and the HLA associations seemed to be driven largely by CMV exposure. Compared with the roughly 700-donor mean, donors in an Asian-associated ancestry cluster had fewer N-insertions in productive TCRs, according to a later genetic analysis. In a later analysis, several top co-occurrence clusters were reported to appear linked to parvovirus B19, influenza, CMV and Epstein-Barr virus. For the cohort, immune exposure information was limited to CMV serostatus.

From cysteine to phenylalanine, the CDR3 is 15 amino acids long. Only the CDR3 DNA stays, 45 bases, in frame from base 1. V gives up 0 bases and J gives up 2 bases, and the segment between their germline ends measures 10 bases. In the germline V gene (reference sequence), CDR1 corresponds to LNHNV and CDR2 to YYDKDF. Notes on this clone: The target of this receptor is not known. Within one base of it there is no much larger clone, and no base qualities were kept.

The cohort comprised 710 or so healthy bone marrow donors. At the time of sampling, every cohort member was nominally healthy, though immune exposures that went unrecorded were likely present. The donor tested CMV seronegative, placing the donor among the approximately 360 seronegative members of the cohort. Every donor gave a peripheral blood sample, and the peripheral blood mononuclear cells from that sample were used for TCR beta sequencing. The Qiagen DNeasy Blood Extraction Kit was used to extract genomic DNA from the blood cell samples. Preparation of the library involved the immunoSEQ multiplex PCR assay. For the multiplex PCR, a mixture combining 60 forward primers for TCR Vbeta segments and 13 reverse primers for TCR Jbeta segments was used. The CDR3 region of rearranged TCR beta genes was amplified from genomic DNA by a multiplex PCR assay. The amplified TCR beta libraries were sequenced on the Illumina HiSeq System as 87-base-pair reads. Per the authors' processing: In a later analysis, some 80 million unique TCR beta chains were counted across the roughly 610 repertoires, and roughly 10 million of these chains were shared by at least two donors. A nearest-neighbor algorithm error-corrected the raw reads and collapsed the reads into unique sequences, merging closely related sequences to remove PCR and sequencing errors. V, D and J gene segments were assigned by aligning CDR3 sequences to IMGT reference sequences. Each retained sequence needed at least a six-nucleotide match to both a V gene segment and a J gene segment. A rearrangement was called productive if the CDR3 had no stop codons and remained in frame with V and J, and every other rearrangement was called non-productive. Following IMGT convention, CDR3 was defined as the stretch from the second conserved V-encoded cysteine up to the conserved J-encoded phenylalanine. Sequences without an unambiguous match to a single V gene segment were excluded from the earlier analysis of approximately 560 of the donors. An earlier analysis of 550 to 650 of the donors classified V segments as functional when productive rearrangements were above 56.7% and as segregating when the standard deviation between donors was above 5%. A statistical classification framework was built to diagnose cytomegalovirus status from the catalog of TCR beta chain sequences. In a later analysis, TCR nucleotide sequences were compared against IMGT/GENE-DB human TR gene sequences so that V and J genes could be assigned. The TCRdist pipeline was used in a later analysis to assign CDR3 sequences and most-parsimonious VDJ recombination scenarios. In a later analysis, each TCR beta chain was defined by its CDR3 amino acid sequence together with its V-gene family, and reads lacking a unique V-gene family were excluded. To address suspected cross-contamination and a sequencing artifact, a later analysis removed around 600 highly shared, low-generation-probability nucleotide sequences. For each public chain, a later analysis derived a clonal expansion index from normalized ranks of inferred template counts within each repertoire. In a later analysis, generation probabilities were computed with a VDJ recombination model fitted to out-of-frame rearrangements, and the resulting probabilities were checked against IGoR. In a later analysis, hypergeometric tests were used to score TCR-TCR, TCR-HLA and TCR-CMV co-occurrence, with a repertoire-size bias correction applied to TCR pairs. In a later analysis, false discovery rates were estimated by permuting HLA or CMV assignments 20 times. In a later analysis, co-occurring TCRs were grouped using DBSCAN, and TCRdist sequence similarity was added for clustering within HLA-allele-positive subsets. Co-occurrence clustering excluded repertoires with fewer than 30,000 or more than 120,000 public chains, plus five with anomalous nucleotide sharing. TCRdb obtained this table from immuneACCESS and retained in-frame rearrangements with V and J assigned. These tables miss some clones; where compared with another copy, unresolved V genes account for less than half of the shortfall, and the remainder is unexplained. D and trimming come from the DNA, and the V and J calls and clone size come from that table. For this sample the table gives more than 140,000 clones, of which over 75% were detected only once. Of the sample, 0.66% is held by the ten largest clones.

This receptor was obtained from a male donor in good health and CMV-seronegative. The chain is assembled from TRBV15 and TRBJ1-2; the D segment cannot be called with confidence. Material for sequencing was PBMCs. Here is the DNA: TGTGCCACCAGCAGAGAGGTGTCAGTAAACTATGGCTACACCTTC. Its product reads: CATSREVSVNYGYTF.